This T cell receptor (beta chain) was found in a study of T cells in pancreatic ductal adenocarcinoma. Libraries were prepared by immunoSEQ multiplex PCR; TCRdb keeps only in-frame clonotypes and omits some of them. The repertoire has fewer than 5,000 clones, around four fifths of them found once; the top ten carry 6.5% to 8.5%. No neoadjuvant therapy was given to the selected pancreatic ductal adenocarcinoma patients before their surgery. V was pared by 4 bases and J by 1 base, with 7 bases of the junction left unmatched. Germline-derived CDR1 and CDR2 are PRHDT and FYEKMQ (reference sequence). CDR3 length equals 16 residues.

Sequenced sample: pancreatic tumor tissue. V and J are TRBV13 and TRBJ1-1; 9 bases align to TRBD1. This sequence was found in a human donor with pancreatic ductal adenocarcinoma. The donor label of this sample is uncertain. The CDR3: CASSSYTGGANTEAFF. The CDR3 nucleotides are TGTGCCAGCAGCTCCTATACAGGGGGCGCGAACACTGAAGCTTTCTTT.